This TCR beta chain was sequenced for a study of T-cell reconstitution after alpha-beta-depleted transplantation in children. Unique molecular identifiers were used to barcode this TCRbeta library. TCRdb reprocessed the PCR reads with MiXCR, giving one entry per CDR3 protein. The sample carries 360,000 or so distinct CDR3 sequences, over 20% recorded once. Deletions cut 3 bases from V and 2 bases from J, with 8 bases between. This CDR3 region has 14 residues. Germline V lookup: CDR1 SGHDT, CDR2 YYEEEE. Sequences were derived from PBMCs from the stem cell graft donor, sampled from the stem cell graft. The gene calls are TRBV5-6 and TRBJ2-2; D uncertain. This TCR was sampled from a human donor who donated a stem cell graft to a child with acute myeloid leukemia. The CDR3 region is CASSSRANTGELFF. In DNA, the CDR3 is TGTGCCAGCAGCTCCCGGGCCAACACCGGGGAGCTGTTTTTT.